Each of the 32 T cell receptor beta chains below was sequenced from the same sample in a study of blood T cell repertoires in COVID-19. TCRdb keeps only in-frame clones here, not all; method: immunoSEQ multiplex PCR. The sample has 120,000 to 150,000 clones, 80% to 85% seen once. The sample was peripheral blood. These receptor sequences come from a woman older than 75 with acute or convalescent COVID-19.

This rearrangement joins TRBV10-2 to TRBJ1-1, with 7 positions matching TRBD1. V dropped 8 bases and J dropped 3; count of bases not matched to a gene: 6. Germline V CDR1 and CDR2: WSHSY, SAAADI. This CDR3 is 13 amino acids long. Here the CDR3 DNA reads TGCGCCAGCCACAGGGGTCCGGACACTGAAGCTTTCTTT. Its protein is CASHRGPDTEAFF.

The genes are TRBV2 and TRBJ1-5, with 9 bases matching TRBD1. This CDR3 region has 15 residues. The ends lost 6 bases at V and 6 bases at J; junction bases unmatched: 9. The germline V gene encodes CDR1 SNHLY and CDR2 FYNNEI. The CDR3 DNA reads as TGTGCCAGCAGCGCGGGACAGGGTGCGGGTCAGCCCCAGCATTTT. This gives the protein CASSAGQGAGQPQHF.

This clone was seen a handful of times. J is TRBJ1-3 and V is TRBV6-5; perhaps TRBD1 as D (6 bases). Germline values: CDR1 MNHEY, CDR2 SVGAGI. Trimming took off 2 bases at V and 1 base at J, with 12 bases between the two ends. The CDR3 contains 16 residues. In DNA form, the CDR3 reads TGTGCCAGCAGTTACGGGGGCAGGCAATCTGGAAACACCATATATTTT. Its protein product is CASSYGGRQSGNTIYF.

V gene TRBV4-2 combines with J gene TRBJ2-5, with TRBD2 identical over 13 bases. In germline, CDR1 is LGHNA, CDR2 YNFKEQ. Trimming at V came to 1 base and at J to 2 bases, leaving 10 bases not matched to a gene. The CDR3 has 19 amino acids. Here the CDR3 reads CASSQASTWGLAGQETQYF. CDR3 DNA: TGTGCCAGCAGCCAAGCAAGTACTTGGGGACTAGCGGGACAAGAGACCCAGTACTTC.

The chain recombines TRBV2 with TRBJ2-1, with D tentatively TRBD1 (5 bases). Trimming left V 3 bases short and J 7 bases short, with 16 bases between. CDR1 and CDR2 (germline): SNHLY, FYNNEI. The CDR3 totals 15 residues. CDR3 DNA: TGTGCCAGCAGTGATCGGCGTTCCTCAGGGAATGAGCAGTTCTTC. This sequence encodes CASSDRRSSGNEQFF.

The sample holds one count of this clone. This chain links TRBV6-5 with TRBJ1-6; D is ambiguous. This CDR3 spans 12 amino acids. The V end lost 6 bases, the J end lost 6 bases, and 6 bases lay between the germline ends. Germline V gene data show CDR1 as MNHEY and CDR2 as SVGAGI. The CDR3 coding sequence is TGTGCCAGCAGGCGGGGTAATTCACCCCTCCACTTT. This gives the protein CASRRGNSPLHF.

The genes are TRBV19 and TRBJ2-5; D possibly corresponds to TRBD2 (7 bases). Trimming cost V 7 bases and J 4 bases, with 19 bases left between them. CDR1 is LNHDA, CDR2 SQIVND, per germline (reference sequence). The CDR3 contains 15 residues. DNA for the CDR3: TGTGCCAGTAAACGCTCGGGGGCGGGAGCAGAGACCCAGTACTTC. Translation: CASKRSGAGAETQYF.

This chain links TRBV7-3 with TRBJ1-2; 9 nucleotides line up with TRBD1. From germline, CDR1 is SGHTA and CDR2 FQGTGA. The length of the CDR3 is 15 residues. V dropped 5 bases and J dropped 3; count of bases not matched to a gene: 7. The CDR3 protein is CASSHNRDRDYGYTF. The CDR3 coding sequence is TGTGCCAGCAGCCATAACCGGGACAGGGACTATGGCTACACCTTC.

The chain carries TRBV5-8 and TRBJ2-2; 8 nucleotides agree with TRBD1. V lost 4 bases, J lost 7 bases, and 12 bases stayed unmatched. The germline CDR1 and CDR2 sequences are SGHTS and YDEGEE. The CDR3 runs 16 residues. CDR3 residues: CASSRRLTGAVGELFF. CDR3 coding DNA: TGTGCCAGCAGCCGCCGACTGACAGGGGCTGTCGGGGAGCTGTTTTTT.

V is TRBV28 and J is TRBJ1-5; D gene uncertain. Trimming took 6 bases from V and 3 from J, leaving 12 bases between them. This CDR3 has 14 residues. Per the germline V gene, CDR1 is MDHEN and CDR2 is SYDVKM. CDR3: CASRVEVYNQPQHF. CDR3 in DNA: TGTGCCAGCAGGGTAGAGGTATACAATCAGCCCCAGCATTTT.

The genes are TRBV19 and TRBJ2-3; no clear D. This CDR3 has 16 amino acids. Trimming removed 3 bases from V and 5 bases from J, with 18 bases in between. The germline V gene encodes CDR1 LNHDA and CDR2 SQIVND (reference sequence). CDR3 sequence reads: CASSIFLFPERDTQYF. The CDR3 bases are TGTGCCAGTAGTATTTTCTTGTTTCCAGAAAGAGATACGCAGTATTTT.

The chain has TRBV28 and TRBJ1-4, with 10 positions matching TRBD1. The germline V gene encodes CDR1 MDHEN and CDR2 SYDVKM. Trimming cost V 5 bases and J 6 bases; bases outside gene matches: 6. The CDR3 covers 15 residues. Written as DNA, the CDR3 is TGTGCCAGCAGTCCGAGGACAGGGGGTTATGAAAAACTGTTTTTT. This sequence encodes CASSPRTGGYEKLFF.

V and J are TRBV5-1 and TRBJ1-1, with D perhaps TRBD1 (6 bases). CDR1 SGHRS and CDR2 YFSETQ come from the germline V gene. The CDR3 consists of 15 residues. The V gene lost 5 bases and the J gene lost 0 bases, with 14 bases spanning the gap. The CDR3 here is CASRTWTAMNTEAFF. CDR3 coding DNA: TGCGCCAGCAGGACCTGGACAGCTATGAACACTGAAGCTTTCTTT.

The genes are TRBV7-9 and TRBJ2-5, with D maybe TRBD1 (6 bases). The CDR3 runs to 13 residues. Germline V gene data show CDR1 as SEHNR and CDR2 as FQNEAQ (reference sequence). Trimming removed 6 bases at V and 0 bases at J, with 8 bases between. The CDR3: CASSSGDQETQYF. The DNA of the CDR3 is TGTGCCAGCAGTTCAGGGGACCAAGAGACCCAGTACTTC.

The chain combines TRBV4-1 with TRBJ2-3; 10 bases fit TRBD2. The V segment lost 4 bases and the J segment 1 base; nucleotides outside the gene matches: 8. The CDR3 length is 17 residues. From germline, CDR1 is MGHRA and CDR2 YSYEKL. The CDR3 bases are TGCGCCAGCAGCCTTGGAGTTCTAGCGGGGGGCACAGATACGCAGTATTTT. This codes for CASSLGVLAGGTDTQYF.

Only one count was recorded for this clone. The chain has TRBV6-5 and TRBJ2-1; TRBD1 aligns across 8 bases. Germline V gives CDR1 MNHEY, CDR2 SVGAGI. V shed 8 bases and J 6 bases; nucleotides not matched to a gene: 9. This CDR3 has 14 amino acids. DNA of the CDR3: TGTGCCAGCCGGTGGGCAGGGGGCTCCAATGAGCAGTTCTTC. Its translation is CASRWAGGSNEQFF.

V and J are TRBV6-4 and TRBJ1-4; D ambiguous. The V gene lost 10 bases and the J gene lost 7 bases, with 19 bases spanning the gap. Looked up from germline, CDR1 is MRHNA and CDR2 is SNTAGT. CDR3 length: 14 amino acids. The CDR3 coding sequence is TGTGCCAATGAGGATCCGGGGAATGGTGAAAAACTGTTTTTT. Protein sequence: CANEDPGNGEKLFF.

This clone was seen more than once but under ten times. V gene TRBV5-6 combines with J gene TRBJ1-6, with D perhaps TRBD1 (6 bases). Per the germline V gene, CDR1 is SGHDT and CDR2 is YYEEEE. The V end lost 3 bases, the J end lost 13 bases, and 14 bases lay between the germline ends. The CDR3 has 13 amino acids. CDR3 nucleotides: TGTGCCAGCAGCTCAGACAGGTACCCGCCCCTCCACTTT. Translating it yields CASSSDRYPPLHF.

The chain links TRBV5-1 to TRBJ2-7; 11 bases are a match to TRBD1. Germline V lookup: CDR1 SGHRS, CDR2 YFSETQ. Trimming removed 3 bases from V and 2 bases from J; junction bases left unmatched: 13. This CDR3 contains 18 residues. The CDR3 DNA reads as TGCGCCAGCAGCTCCTACCGACCACCGGGACAGGGGGCCTACGAGCAGTACTTC. This gives the protein CASSSYRPPGQGAYEQYF.

The gene calls are TRBV9 and TRBJ2-3; D ambiguous. The CDR3 covers 15 residues. Per the germline V gene, CDR1 is SGDLS and CDR2 is YYNGEE. V was cut by 0 bases and J by 2 bases, with 10 bases left in between. The CDR3: CASSVDDLDTDTQYF. CDR3 DNA sequence: TGTGCCAGCAGCGTAGATGATTTAGACACAGATACGCAGTATTTT.

The chain employs TRBV2 and TRBJ1-2, with unresolved D. Looked up from germline, CDR1 is SNHLY and CDR2 is FYNNEI. V was shortened by 3 bases and J by 2 bases, with 13 bases between the two germline ends. The CDR3 extends over 15 amino acids. The CDR3 loop is CASSDLYSSNYGYTF. The CDR3 coding sequence is TGTGCCAGCAGTGATTTATACAGCTCCAACTATGGCTACACCTTC.

The chain joins TRBV27 to TRBJ1-6; 8 bases are shared with TRBD1. Germline values: CDR1 MNHEY, CDR2 SMNVEV (reference sequence). The length of the CDR3 is 15 residues. V shed 5 bases and J 9 bases; nucleotides not matched to a gene: 9. The chain's CDR3 is CASSPPGQGRSPLHF. In DNA form, the CDR3 reads TGTGCCAGCAGTCCCCCCGGACAGGGACGTTCACCCCTCCACTTT.

The V and J genes are TRBV5-1 and TRBJ1-2; 7 nucleotides match TRBD1. Germline CDR1 is SGHRS and CDR2 is YFSETQ. The CDR3 runs to 15 residues. V was clipped by 0 bases and J by 7 bases; unmatched bases: 9. The CDR3 reads CASSLEGALASGYTF. The CDR3 bases are TGCGCCAGCAGCTTGGAGGGGGCCCTGGCGAGTGGCTACACCTTC.

The chain combines TRBV9 with TRBJ2-7; 8 nucleotides agree with TRBD2. Looked up from germline, CDR1 is SGDLS and CDR2 is YYNGEE. This CDR3 has 16 amino acids. Losses at the gene ends were 2 bases for V and 0 bases for J; bases not matched to a gene: 7. CDR3 nucleotides: TGTGCCAGCAGCGTTAAGCAGCGGGAGCCCTCCTACGAGCAGTACTTC. Amino acids: CASSVKQREPSYEQYF.

The V call is TRBV19, the J call TRBJ1-1; 7 nucleotides match TRBD1. Germline V lookup: CDR1 LNHDA, CDR2 SQIVND (reference sequence). The CDR3 sequence is 13 residues long. V lost 7 bases to trimming and J lost 1 base; unmatched junction nucleotides: 3. Here the CDR3 reads CASKGARNTEAFF. The CDR3 coding sequence is TGTGCCAGTAAGGGGGCGCGGAACACTGAAGCTTTCTTT.

The chain employs TRBV15 and TRBJ2-7; TRBD2 aligns across 11 bases. The junction had 6 bases not matched to a gene; V was cut back by 0 bases and J by 2 bases. This CDR3 has 17 amino acids. CDR1 is LNHNV, CDR2 YYDKDF, per germline (reference sequence). The CDR3 nucleotides read TGTGCCACCAGCAGAGACTTGACTAGCGGGAACACCTACGAGCAGTACTTC. It specifies CATSRDLTSGNTYEQYF. The complete variable domain, with remaining parts taken from reference TRBV15 and TRBJ2-7, reads DAMVIQNPRYQVTQFGKPVTLSCSQTLNHNVMYWYQQKSSQAPKLLFHYYDKDFNNEADTPDNFQSRRPNTSFCFLDIRSPGLGDTAMYLCATSRDLTSGNTYEQYFGPGTRLTVT.

This chain uses TRBV5-6 with TRBJ1-2; D not certain. CDR1 SGHDT and CDR2 YYEEEE come from the germline V gene. CDR3 length: 12 residues. The V end lost 2 bases, the J end lost 8 bases, and 10 bases lay between the germline ends. The CDR3 is CASSFPGAGYTF. For the CDR3, the DNA is TGTGCCAGCAGCTTTCCGGGTGCCGGCTACACCTTC. The full variable domain, rest sourced from reference TRBV5-6 and TRBJ1-2, is DAGVTQSPTHLIKTRGQQVTLRCSPKSGHDTVSWYQQALGQGPQFIFQYYEEEERQRGNFPDRFSGHQFPNYSSELNVNALLLGDSALYLCASSFPGAGYTFGSGTRLTVV.

The rearrangement joins TRBV3-1 (or the pseudogene TRBV3-2) to TRBJ2-3; a possible D gene is TRBD1 (6 bases). CDR3 length equals 14 residues. Trimming shortened V by 4 bases and J by 5 bases, and 13 bases separated the two germline ends. The germline V gene encodes CDR1 LGHDT and CDR2 YNNKEL (reference sequence). The CDR3 here is CASSPTGGGDTQYF. The CDR3, as DNA: TGTGCCAGCAGCCCGACTGGGGGCGGAGATACGCAGTATTTT.

This clone was seen only a few times. V gene TRBV18 combines with J gene TRBJ2-1; D unresolved. Per the germline V gene, CDR1 is KGHSH and CDR2 is LQKENI. V lost 6 bases, J lost 10 bases, and 13 bases lay in between. The CDR3 consists of 12 residues. CDR3 in amino acids: CASSPYLEEQFF. In DNA, the CDR3 is TGTGCCAGCTCGCCCTACCTAGAAGAGCAGTTCTTC.

The V call is TRBV6-1, the J call TRBJ2-7; TRBD2 matches 11 bases. CDR3 length: 17 amino acids. Trimming took 2 bases from V and 7 from J; bases not matched to a gene: 13. Germline V gives CDR1 MNHNS, CDR2 SASEGT. The CDR3 sequence is CASSEQVLAGGPGEQYF. The CDR3 DNA sequence: TGTGCCAGCAGTGAACAGGTGCTAGCGGGGGGTCCGGGTGAGCAGTACTTC.

V usage is TRBV2 and J usage is TRBJ2-3; the D is unclear. This CDR3 has 11 amino acids. CDR1 and CDR2 from the germline V gene are SNHLY and FYNNEI. Trimming stripped 7 bases from V and 7 bases from J, with 9 bases between. The CDR3 is CASKNSYTQYF. The CDR3 DNA sequence: TGTGCCAGCAAGAACAGCTATACGCAGTATTTT.

This clone was recorded only once. The DNA for the CDR3 is TGTGCCAGCAGCCCAAGGATGCCAGCGGGGGGCAACACCGGGGAGCTGTTTTTT. Its translation is CASSPRMPAGGNTGELFF. This chain uses TRBV4-2 with TRBJ2-2, with 9 nucleotides matching TRBD2. V shed 4 bases and J 2 bases; nucleotides not matched to a gene: 11. Germline V gene sequence: CDR1 LGHNA, CDR2 YNFKEQ. CDR3 length equals 18 residues.